Each of the 30 T cell receptor beta chains below was sequenced from the same sample in a study of blood T cell repertoires in COVID-19. The repertoire was sequenced with immunoSEQ multiplex PCR; TCRdb's copy has only in-frame clones and lacks some. Counted here are around 260,000 clones, more than 85% occurring once; the ten biggest clones make up under 3%. Sequencing used peripheral blood. The receptors here all came from a person under 35 with COVID-19, enrolled during active disease.

The chain couples TRBV7-9 to TRBJ2-3; D is possibly TRBD2 (5 bases). Germline V gene sequence: CDR1 SEHNR, CDR2 FQNEAQ (reference sequence). V shed 7 bases and J shed 6 bases, with 11 bases lying between them. The CDR3 has 12 amino acids. The CDR3 is CASTTSGDTQYF. The CDR3 nucleotides are TGTGCCAGCACCACCTCGGGGGATACGCAGTATTTT. Filled out from reference TRBV7-9 and TRBJ2-3, the complete variable domain reads DTGVSQNPRHKITKRGQNVTFRCDPISEHNRLYWYRQTLGQGPEFLTYFQNEAQLEKSRLLSDRFSAERPKGSFSTLEIQRTEQGDSAMYLCASTTSGDTQYFGPGTRLTVL.

The chain links TRBV18 to TRBJ2-7, with 14 bases matching TRBD2. Trimming took 3 bases from V and 6 from J; bases not matched to a gene: 1. Germline assignment: CDR1 KGHSH and CDR2 LQKENI. The CDR3 spans 14 residues. The CDR3 here is CASSPGLAGGEQYF. Written as DNA, the CDR3 is TGTGCCAGCTCACCCGGACTAGCGGGAGGCGAGCAGTACTTC.

The chain employs TRBV10-2 and TRBJ1-2; TRBD1 agrees at 10 bases. There are 13 residues in the CDR3. V was clipped by 9 bases and J by 3 bases; unmatched bases: 4. CDR1 is WSHSY and CDR2 is SAAADI in the germline V gene. CDR3 sequence reads: CASGTGDYYGYTF. The CDR3 DNA follows: TGCGCCAGTGGGACAGGGGACTACTATGGCTACACCTTC.

The chain employs TRBV2 and TRBJ1-2; D not resolved. The ends were cut back, 5 bases at V and 6 bases at J, with 10 bases in the middle. Per the germline V gene, CDR1 is SNHLY and CDR2 is FYNNEI. The CDR3 is made up of 12 amino acids. CDR3 nucleotide sequence: TGTGCCAGCAGTAGAATCTATGATGGCTACACCTTC. Its protein product is CASSRIYDGYTF.

This clone was seen a handful of times. This chain links TRBV3-1 (or the pseudogene TRBV3-2) with TRBJ2-1; TRBD2 matches 14 bases. Looked up from germline, CDR1 is LGHDT and CDR2 is YNNKEL (reference sequence). V shed 4 bases and J 8 bases; nucleotides not matched to a gene: 7. The CDR3 is 16 amino acids. CDR3 bases: TGTGCCAGCAGCCTCCTGACTAGCGGGAGGGCCTATGAGCAGTTCTTC. It translates to CASSLLTSGRAYEQFF.

This chain connects TRBV14 to TRBJ2-3; D is unclear. Germline V gene lookup returns CDR1 SGHDN and CDR2 FVKESK. This CDR3 has 14 residues. Trimming left V 3 bases short and J 0 bases short, with 7 bases between. The CDR3 is CASSHSRSTDTQYF. CDR3 nucleotide sequence: TGTGCCAGCAGCCATAGTCGGAGCACAGATACGCAGTATTTT.

Here the CDR3 DNA reads TGTGCCAGCAATCCGGGACACTCTACCTACGAGCAGTACTTC. It is translated as CASNPGHSTYEQYF. The chain has TRBV11-2 and TRBJ2-7; D is perhaps TRBD1 (6 bases). The germline gives CDR1 SGHAT, CDR2 FQNNGV. Between the trimmed V and J ends, which lost 7 bases and 2 bases, there was a span of 15 bases. The CDR3 has 14 residues.

V and J are TRBV6-5 and TRBJ2-1, with 11 bases fitting TRBD2. V trimming: 7 bases; J trimming: 7 bases; junction bases outside the gene matches: 9. The CDR3 covers 15 residues. The germline V gene encodes CDR1 MNHEY and CDR2 SVGAGI. CDR3 coding DNA: TGTGCCAGCATTCTGGCTAGCGGGAGGATGAATGAGCAGTTCTTC. This gives the protein CASILASGRMNEQFF.

The V and J genes are TRBV9 and TRBJ2-1; 8 bases fit TRBD2. Germline CDR1 and CDR2: SGDLS and YYNGEE. J lost 8 bases, V lost 4 bases, and 14 bases had no gene match. This CDR3 spans 16 amino acids. The CDR3 nucleotides read TGTGCCAGCAGCCCAAGTGTTAGCGGGATCAGGGATGAGCAGTTCTTC. Its protein product is CASSPSVSGIRDEQFF.

This clone was seen a single time. This chain joins TRBV7-2 and TRBJ2-7; no definite D call. V was clipped by 1 base and J by 2 bases, with 12 bases between them. Per germline, CDR1 SGHTA and CDR2 FQGNSA. This CDR3 is built from 15 residues. The CDR3 nucleotides are TGTGCCAGCAGCTTAGATGCCGCTATGGCCTACGAGCAGTACTTC. This gives the protein CASSLDAAMAYEQYF.

J is TRBJ1-2 and V is TRBV28; TRBD1 aligns across 9 bases. This CDR3 has 15 amino acids. Per the germline V gene, CDR1 is MDHEN and CDR2 is SYDVKM. V was clipped by 3 bases and J by 4 bases; unmatched bases: 6. The CDR3 sequence: CASSFGQGKFYGYTF. The CDR3 coding sequence is TGTGCCAGCAGTTTCGGACAGGGGAAGTTCTATGGCTACACCTTC.

J is TRBJ2-2 and V is TRBV11-2; 8 nucleotides match TRBD1. Germline V gene data show CDR1 as SGHAT and CDR2 as FQNNGV. Trimming cost V 3 bases and J 4 bases; bases outside gene matches: 13. The length of the CDR3 is 18 residues. The CDR3 DNA follows: TGTGCCAGCAGCTTCTGGGGCAGGGGGCGCTTCAGCACCGGGGAGCTGTTTTTT. Its translation: CASSFWGRGRFSTGELFF.

V is TRBV6-5 and J is TRBJ1-3, with TRBD1 identical over 7 bases. The CDR3 sequence is 14 residues long. After removal of 6 bases from V and 1 base from J, the junction contained 3 bases not matched to a gene. Germline V gene lookup returns CDR1 MNHEY and CDR2 SVGAGI. Here the CDR3 reads CASSTRGSGNTIYF. CDR3 DNA: TGTGCCAGCAGCACCAGGGGGTCTGGAAACACCATATATTTT.

This chain connects TRBV19 to TRBJ2-5; a weak D match, TRBD1 (6 bases). Trimming pared 5 bases from V and 4 bases from J, leaving 11 bases between. The CDR3 length is 13 residues. Germline CDR1 reads LNHDA; CDR2 reads SQIVND (reference sequence). CDR3 in DNA: TGTGCCAGTAGTCCGGGACACAGAGAGACCCAGTACTTC. Protein: CASSPGHRETQYF.

The rearrangement uses TRBV24-1 and TRBJ2-3; weak D call: TRBD1 (6 bases). The length of the CDR3 is 14 residues. Trimming shortened V by 9 bases and J by 0 bases, and 12 bases separated the two germline ends. In germline, CDR1 is KGHDR, CDR2 SFDVKD. CDR3: CATSTGSSTDTQYF. CDR3 coding DNA: TGTGCCACCTCTACAGGGTCTAGCACAGATACGCAGTATTTT.

The chain combines TRBV9 with TRBJ2-2; the D gene is possibly TRBD1 (7 bases). This CDR3 region has 15 residues. V dropped 8 bases and J dropped 0 bases, with 14 bases sitting between them. In germline, CDR1 is SGDLS, CDR2 YYNGEE. The CDR3 is CASGRGTANTGELFF. The CDR3 nucleotides read TGTGCCAGTGGTCGCGGGACAGCGAACACCGGGGAGCTGTTTTTT.

V usage is TRBV6-6 and J usage is TRBJ1-4, with D uncertain. The germline V gene has CDR1 MNHNY and CDR2 SVGAGI (reference sequence). The CDR3 has 14 amino acids. The V end lost 0 bases, the J end lost 8 bases, and 10 bases lay between the germline ends. The CDR3 protein is CASSYSPLGEKLFF. CDR3 nucleotides: TGTGCCAGCAGTTACTCTCCACTCGGGGAAAAACTGTTTTTT.

The CDR3 sequence: CASSQDHGQGLATNEKLFF. Written as DNA, the CDR3 is TGCGCCAGCAGCCAAGATCACGGACAGGGGCTTGCAACTAATGAAAAACTGTTTTTT. The chain has TRBV4-3 and TRBJ1-4, with 9 nucleotides matching TRBD1. After removal of 0 bases from V and 0 bases from J, the junction contained 8 bases not matched to a gene. Germline V gives CDR1 LGHNA, CDR2 YSLEER. This CDR3 is 19 amino acids long.

The chain has TRBV4-2 and TRBJ2-6; perhaps TRBD2 as D (7 bases). This CDR3 comprises 18 residues. From germline, CDR1 is LGHNA and CDR2 YNFKEQ. Trimming pared 0 bases from V and 4 bases from J, leaving 16 bases between. For the CDR3, the DNA is TGTGCCAGCAGCCAAGATGGGGGAGGGGGATCCGGGGCCAACGTCCTGACTTTC. Its protein is CASSQDGGGGSGANVLTF.

This chain uses TRBV10-3 with TRBJ2-5; tentative D call: TRBD1 (6 bases). V lost 3 bases to trimming and J lost 5 bases, with 10 bases between them. This CDR3 region has 13 residues. The V gene's germline CDR1 is ENHRY and CDR2 SYGVKD. CDR3 protein: CAISERTAETQYF. Here the CDR3 DNA reads TGTGCCATCAGTGAAAGGACAGCCGAGACCCAGTACTTC.

In its sample, this clone was seen once. The chain has TRBV2 and TRBJ1-6; no clear D. The CDR3 consists of 12 residues. Germline values: CDR1 SNHLY, CDR2 FYNNEI. Trimming shortened V by 5 bases and J by 13 bases, and 12 bases separated the two germline ends. Here the CDR3 reads CASSLSGAPLHF. The CDR3 DNA reads as TGTGCCAGCAGTTTGAGTGGAGCCCCCCTCCACTTT.

The chain carries TRBV20-1 and TRBJ1-4; 9 nucleotides align to TRBD1. CDR3 size: 16 residues. J was trimmed by 8 bases and V by 3 bases; bases with no gene match: 13. From germline, CDR1 is DFQATT and CDR2 SNEGSKA (reference sequence). The CDR3 reads CSASPGQGGVREKLFF. The CDR3 nucleotides are TGCAGTGCTAGTCCGGGACAGGGTGGAGTGCGGGAAAAACTGTTTTTT.

The chain links TRBV5-1 to TRBJ2-5; 9 nucleotides line up with TRBD2. Germline CDR1 SGHRS, CDR2 YFSETQ. The junction had 12 bases not matched to a gene; V was cut back by 4 bases and J by 5 bases. The CDR3 is 16 amino acids. DNA of the CDR3: TGCGCCAGCAGCCCCCTAGGGCGGGAGGGCCAGGAGACCCAGTACTTC. Translating gives CASSPLGREGQETQYF.

This rearrangement joins TRBV19 to TRBJ2-1; 7 bases are a match to TRBD2. There are 15 residues in the CDR3. Germline-derived CDR1 and CDR2 are LNHDA and SQIVND (reference sequence). Trimming took 6 bases from V and 4 from J; bases not matched to a gene: 9. This chain's CDR3 is CASSPSPGLYNEQFF. The CDR3 nucleotides read TGTGCCAGTAGCCCTTCCCCGGGACTATACAATGAGCAGTTCTTC.

V is TRBV9 and J is TRBJ1-3; no clear D gene. Germline V lookup: CDR1 SGDLS, CDR2 YYNGEE. The ends were cut back, 0 bases at V and 0 bases at J, with 7 bases in the middle. CDR3 size: 15 residues. CDR3: CASSVDYTSGNTIYF. The CDR3 bases are TGTGCCAGCAGCGTAGACTACACCTCTGGAAACACCATATATTTT. Full variable domain (rest looked up from reference TRBV9 and TRBJ1-3): DSGVTQTPKHLITATGQRVTLRCSPRSGDLSVYWYQQSLDQGLQFLIQYYNGEERAKGNILERFSAQQFPDLHSELNLSSLELGDSALYFCASSVDYTSGNTIYFGEGSWLTVV.

The chain uses TRBV7-9 and TRBJ2-2; the match to TRBD2 covers 9 bases. CDR3 length equals 17 residues. Germline assignment: CDR1 SEHNR and CDR2 FQNEAQ (reference sequence). With 5 bases clipped from V and 4 bases from J, the junction kept 11 bases outside the gene matches. The CDR3 here is CASSPAGGGMGTGELFF. The CDR3 nucleotides read TGTGCCAGCAGCCCAGCGGGGGGCGGCATGGGCACCGGGGAGCTGTTTTTT.

CDR3 DNA: TGTGCCATCAGTGCCCGGGACACAGGCGATGAGCAGTTCTTC. Its protein product is CAISARDTGDEQFF. This chain uses TRBV10-3 with TRBJ2-1; TRBD1 is a possible D gene (6 bases). Germline CDR1 and CDR2: ENHRY and SYGVKD. The CDR3 length is 14 residues. Deletions cut 4 bases from V and 8 bases from J, with 15 bases between.

V is TRBV27 and J is TRBJ2-5, with 8 bases identical to TRBD1. This CDR3 is 17 amino acids long. Looked up from germline, CDR1 is MNHEY and CDR2 is SMNVEV (reference sequence). The junction had 10 bases not matched to a gene; V was cut back by 2 bases and J by 2 bases. CDR3 in amino acids: CASSLRPGGRGQETQYF. CDR3 DNA: TGTGCCAGCAGTTTAAGGCCAGGGGGCCGTGGGCAAGAGACCCAGTACTTC.

The V call is TRBV7-3, the J call TRBJ2-2; perhaps TRBD2 as D (6 bases). Germline V lookup: CDR1 SGHTA, CDR2 FQGTGA. With 6 bases removed from V and 1 base from J, the gap between germline ends came to 15 bases. The CDR3 is 16 amino acids. This CDR3 is CASRLGGTLNTGELFF. CDR3 DNA sequence: TGTGCCAGCAGACTTGGGGGGACTCTGAACACCGGGGAGCTGTTTTTT. The complete variable domain, with remaining parts taken from reference TRBV7-3 and TRBJ2-2, reads GAGVSQTPSNKVTEKGKYVELRCDPISGHTALYWYRQSLGQGPEFLIYFQGTGAADDSGLPNDRFFAVRPEGSVSTLKIQRTERGDSAVYLCASRLGGTLNTGELFFGEGSRLTVL.

The chain uses TRBV13 and TRBJ2-2; no clear D. This CDR3 is 12 amino acids long. V was shortened by 5 bases and J by 6 bases, with 7 bases between the two germline ends. Germline CDR1 is PRHDT and CDR2 is FYEKMQ (reference sequence). The CDR3, as DNA: TGTGCCAGCAGCCTGGGCCCCGGGGAGCTGTTTTTT. Protein sequence: CASSLGPGELFF.